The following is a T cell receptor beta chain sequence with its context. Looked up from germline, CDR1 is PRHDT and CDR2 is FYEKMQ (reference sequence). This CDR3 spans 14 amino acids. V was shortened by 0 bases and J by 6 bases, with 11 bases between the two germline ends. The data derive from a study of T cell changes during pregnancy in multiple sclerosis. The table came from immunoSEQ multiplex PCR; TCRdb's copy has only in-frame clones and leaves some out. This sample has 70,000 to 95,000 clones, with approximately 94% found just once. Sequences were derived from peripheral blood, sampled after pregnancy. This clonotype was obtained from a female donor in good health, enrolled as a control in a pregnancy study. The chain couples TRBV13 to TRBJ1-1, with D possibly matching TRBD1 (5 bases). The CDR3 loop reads CASSLGGRVAEAFF. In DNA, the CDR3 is TGTGCCAGCAGCTTAGGGGGCAGGGTTGCTGAAGCTTTCTTT.